This T cell receptor beta chain was documented in a study of blood T cells in healthy people across ages. The table lists this clonotype with a count of one. Its antigen is still unknown. CDR1 and CDR2 (germline): DFQATT, SNEGSKA (reference sequence). CDR3 length equals 15 residues. V gave up 5 bases and J gave up 5 bases; unmatched junction bases: 11. PCR was performed a second time for about 7 to 12 cycles using a sample-barcoded 5' primer and a J-beta primer mix. Via MiXCR, TCRdb re-called the 5' RACE reads, giving one row per CDR3 protein. The sample consists of around 1.5 million distinct CDR3 sequences, roughly 30% of them appearing once. The sample, approximately 10 milliliters of peripheral blood, was drawn from each donor. Study-wide results and limits: Donor CMV status was unknown, possibly confounding expanded clonotype changes. As age increased, TCR beta diversity per million T cells fell in a roughly linear fashion.

This receptor was identified in a woman in her twenties or thirties in good health. Sample: blood. V is TRBV20-1 and J is TRBJ2-1, with 8 bases fitting TRBD1. The CDR3 DNA sequence: TGCAGTGCTTTCTTAGGAGACAGGGGTAACAATGAGCAGTTCTTC. Its protein product is CSAFLGDRGNNEQFF.